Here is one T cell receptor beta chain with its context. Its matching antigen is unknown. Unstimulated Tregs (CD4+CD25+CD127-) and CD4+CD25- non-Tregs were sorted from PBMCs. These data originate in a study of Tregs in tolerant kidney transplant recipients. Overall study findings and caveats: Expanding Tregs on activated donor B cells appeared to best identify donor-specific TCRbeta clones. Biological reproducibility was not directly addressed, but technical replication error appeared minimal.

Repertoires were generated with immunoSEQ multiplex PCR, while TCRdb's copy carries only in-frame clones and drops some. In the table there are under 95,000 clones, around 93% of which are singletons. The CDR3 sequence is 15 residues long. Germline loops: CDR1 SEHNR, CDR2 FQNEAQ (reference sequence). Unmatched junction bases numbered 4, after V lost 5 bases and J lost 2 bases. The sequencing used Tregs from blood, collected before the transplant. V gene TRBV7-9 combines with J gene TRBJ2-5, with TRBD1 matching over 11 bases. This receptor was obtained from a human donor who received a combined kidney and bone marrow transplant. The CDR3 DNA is TGTGCCAGCAGCCGGGGGGACAGGGGGCAAGAGACCCAGTACTTC. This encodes CASSRGDRGQETQYF.